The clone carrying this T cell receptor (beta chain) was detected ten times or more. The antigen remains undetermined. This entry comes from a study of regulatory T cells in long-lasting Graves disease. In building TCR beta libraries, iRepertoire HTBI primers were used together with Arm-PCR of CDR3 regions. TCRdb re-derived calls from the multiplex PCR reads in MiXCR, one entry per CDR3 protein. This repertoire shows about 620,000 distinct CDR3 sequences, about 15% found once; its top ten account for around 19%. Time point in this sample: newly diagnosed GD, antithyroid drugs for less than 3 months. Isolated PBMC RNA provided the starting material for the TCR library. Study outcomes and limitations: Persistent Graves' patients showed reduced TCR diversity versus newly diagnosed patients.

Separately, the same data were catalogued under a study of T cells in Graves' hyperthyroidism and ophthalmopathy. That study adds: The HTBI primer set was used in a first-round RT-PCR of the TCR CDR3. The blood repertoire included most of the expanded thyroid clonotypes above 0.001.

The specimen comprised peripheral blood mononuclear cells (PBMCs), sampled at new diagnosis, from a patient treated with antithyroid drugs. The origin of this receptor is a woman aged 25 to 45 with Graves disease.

CDR3: CASSLSWQGARNTQYF. DNA of the CDR3: TGTGCCAGCAGTTTATCCTGGCAGGGGGCGCGGAATACGCAGTATTTT. The chain carries TRBV27 and TRBJ2-3, with TRBD1 matching 8 bases. V lost 0 bases to trimming and J lost 7 bases; unmatched junction nucleotides: 9. Germline V gene data show CDR1 as MNHEY and CDR2 as SMNVEV (reference sequence). The CDR3 covers 16 residues.